The clone carrying this T cell receptor (beta chain) is a singleton in its sample. Antigen specificity is unknown. These data belong to a study of cytomegalovirus exposure and HLA in healthy donors. Study-wide results and caveats: The study designated fewer than 200 TCR beta chains cytomegalovirus-associated. Some V segments, including TRBV6-2 and TRBV6-3, were excluded as indistinguishable.

PCR amplification relied on 60 Vbeta primers (plus 13 Jbeta primers). The protocol was immunoSEQ multiplex PCR, while the TCRdb copy is restricted to in-frame clones and leaves out a portion. The sample lists 100,000 to 150,000 clones; 75% were seen once. The CDR3 extends over 16 amino acids. J lost 9 bases, V lost 6 bases, and 18 bases had no gene match. Germline lookup yields CDR1 SGHNT and CDR2 YYREEE (reference sequence). The clonotype was recovered from a woman between 45 and 65 years old in good health and CMV-seronegative. Sequenced material: PBMCs. V is TRBV5-4 and J is TRBJ2-1, with 7 bases lining up with TRBD2. The CDR3 region is CASNDGGRGYRGEQFF. The CDR3 nucleotides are TGTGCCAGCAATGATGGCGGGAGAGGTTATCGGGGTGAGCAGTTCTTC. Drawing the rest from reference TRBV5-4 and TRBJ2-1, the complete variable domain is ETGVTQSPTHLIKTRGQQVTLRCSSQSGHNTVSWYQQALGQGPQFIFQYYREEENGRGNFPPRFSGLQFPNYSSELNVNALELDDSALYLCASNDGGRGYRGEQFFGPGTRLTVL.